These 22 T cell receptor beta chains were all obtained from the same sample, sequenced in a study of T cells after yellow fever vaccination. TCRdb reprocessed the 5' RACE reads with MiXCR, giving one entry per CDR3 protein. The sample shows 120,000 or so distinct CDR3 sequences, about 16% of them seen only once. Sequenced here: CD8+ T cells sorted from PBMCs, sampled 5 days after the yellow fever booster vaccination. These receptor sequences come from a man aged 18 to 29 who received the YFV17D yellow fever vaccine.

This clonotype was counted once. The chain joins TRBV14 to TRBJ2-1; D is tentatively TRBD1 or TRBD2 (6 bases each). V was cut by 4 bases and J by 6 bases, with 16 bases left in between. This CDR3 contains 15 residues. Germline lookup yields CDR1 SGHDN and CDR2 FVKESK. The CDR3 here is CASSREGGWINEQFF. The DNA of the CDR3 is TGTGCCAGCAGCCGTGAGGGGGGCTGGATCAATGAGCAGTTCTTC. Full variable domain (outside the CDR3, taken from reference TRBV14 and TRBJ2-1): EAGVTQFPSHSVIEKGQTVTLRCDPISGHDNLYWYRRVMGKEIKFLLHFVKESKQDESGMPNNRFLAERTGGTYSTLKVQPAELEDSGVYFCASSREGGWINEQFFGPGTRLTVL.

The rearrangement links TRBV6-1 to TRBJ1-4; TRBD1 is a possible D gene (5 bases). Trimming pared 4 bases from V and 10 bases from J, leaving 19 bases between. Per the germline V gene, CDR1 is MNHNS and CDR2 is SASEGT. CDR3 length: 15 residues. CDR3 sequence: CASSGDGQGFGKLFF. The CDR3, as DNA: TGTGCCAGCAGTGGGGACGGTCAAGGGTTCGGAAAACTGTTTTTT.

A few counts support this clonotype. This chain uses TRBV6-2 or TRBV6-3 with TRBJ2-7; weak D call: TRBD1 (6 bases). In germline, CDR1 is MNHEY, CDR2 SVGEGT. The CDR3 extends over 15 amino acids. V was clipped by 2 bases and J by 3 bases, with 14 bases between them. The CDR3 sequence: CASSYVPGQIYEQYV. CDR3 DNA sequence: TGTGCCAGCAGTTACGTTCCAGGACAGATCTACGAGCAGTACGTC.

This clonotype was seen more than once but under ten times. The chain employs TRBV11-2 and TRBJ1-2, with D uncertain. V was pared by 4 bases and J by 4 bases, with 7 bases between. The CDR3 loop spans 12 amino acids. The germline gives CDR1 SGHAT, CDR2 FQNNGV. Here the CDR3 DNA reads TGTGCCAGCAGCTCCGGCCCCTATGGCTACACCTTC. Translated, it gives CASSSGPYGYTF.

The CDR3 DNA sequence: TGTGCCAGCTCACCACCCGGGACAGAGAACACTGAAGCTTTCTTT. Protein: CASSPPGTENTEAFF. The rearrangement joins TRBV18 to TRBJ1-1; TRBD1 matches at 7 bases. Germline V CDR1 and CDR2: KGHSH, LQKENI. V dropped 0 bases and J dropped 1; count of bases not matched to a gene: 2. The CDR3 runs 15 residues.

This clonotype was found many times. This chain uses TRBV4-1 with TRBJ2-5, with a tentative D call TRBD1 (6 bases). The germline V and J ends were trimmed by 0 bases and 2 bases, with 10 bases remaining between them. The CDR3 consists of 15 residues. Germline V gene sequence: CDR1 MGHRA, CDR2 YSYEKL. The CDR3 region is CASSQEKGEQETQYF. The CDR3 coding sequence is TGCGCCAGCAGCCAAGAAAAGGGGGAACAAGAGACCCAGTACTTC.

V is TRBV9 and J is TRBJ2-2, with unresolved D. Germline-derived CDR1 and CDR2 are SGDLS and YYNGEE. This CDR3 contains 14 residues. Trimming shortened V by 0 bases and J by 2 bases, and 5 bases separated the two germline ends. In DNA, the CDR3 is TGTGCCAGCAGCGTAGAATCAAACACCGGGGAGCTGTTTTTT. Residues: CASSVESNTGELFF.

The table lists this clonotype with a few counts. This chain's CDR3 is CAISERQLVSTNEKLFF. CDR3 nucleotide sequence: TGTGCCATCAGTGAGCGACAGCTCGTTTCAACTAATGAAAAACTGTTTTTT. The chain employs TRBV10-3 and TRBJ1-4, with D possibly being TRBD1 (5 bases). The ends were cut back, 2 bases at V and 0 bases at J, with 13 bases in the middle. The CDR3 spans 17 residues. The germline V gene encodes CDR1 ENHRY and CDR2 SYGVKD.

In this sample, this clonotype turned up a few times. The chain employs TRBV6-2 or TRBV6-3 and TRBJ2-1; D is unresolved. This CDR3 spans 16 amino acids. Trimming removed 6 bases from V and 6 bases from J, with 21 bases in between. Germline CDR1 is MNHEY and CDR2 is SVGEGT. CDR3 coding DNA: TGTGCCAGCAGCACCAGGATTTCGGGCGCGGCCAATGAGCAGTTCTTC. It is translated as CASSTRISGAANEQFF.

The chain links TRBV2 to TRBJ2-1; 9 bases are shared with TRBD2. Germline V gene data show CDR1 as SNHLY and CDR2 as FYNNEI. J lost 4 bases, V lost 6 bases, and 10 bases had no gene match. The CDR3 loop spans 16 amino acids. CDR3 sequence: CASSERGAVYYNEQFF. The CDR3 DNA sequence: TGTGCCAGCAGCGAGCGGGGGGCCGTATATTACAATGAGCAGTTCTTC.

The chain is built from TRBV4-1 and TRBJ1-4, with unresolved D. CDR1 and CDR2 from the germline V gene are MGHRA and YSYEKL. CDR3 length equals 15 residues. V dropped 0 bases and J dropped 7 bases, with 12 bases sitting between them. CDR3 protein: CASSQEFGEGEKLFF. Written as DNA, the CDR3 is TGCGCCAGCAGCCAAGAGTTTGGGGAGGGTGAAAAACTGTTTTTT.

This clonotype was seen a few times. The chain recombines TRBV6-5 with TRBJ2-3, with D hard to call. V lost 4 bases and J lost 0, with 5 bases in between. In germline, CDR1 is MNHEY, CDR2 SVGAGI. CDR3 length: 13 residues. Here the CDR3 reads CASSSASTDTQYF. The CDR3 DNA sequence: TGTGCCAGCAGTTCAGCCAGCACAGATACGCAGTATTTT.

This clonotype came up once. The V gene is TRBV5-4, the J gene TRBJ1-2, with TRBD1 identical over 8 bases. CDR3 length: 14 amino acids. The J segment lost 4 bases and the V segment lost 7 bases, leaving 9 bases of the junction unmatched. From germline, CDR1 is SGHNT and CDR2 YYREEE (reference sequence). CDR3 sequence (DNA): TGTGCCAGCGAGATGACAGGGGCGGGCTATGGCTACACCTTC. Residues: CASEMTGAGYGYTF.

This clonotype was recorded a few times. V and J are TRBV27 and TRBJ2-1; 11 nucleotides match TRBD2. CDR3 length equals 15 residues. V shed 2 bases, J shed 4 bases, and the junction held 1 base outside the gene matches. In germline, CDR1 is MNHEY, CDR2 SMNVEV (reference sequence). The CDR3 region is CASSLIAGGYNEQFF. For the CDR3, the DNA is TGTGCCAGCAGTTTAATAGCGGGGGGGTACAATGAGCAGTTCTTC.

This clonotype was found a few times. This sequence joins TRBV7-8 and TRBJ2-7; TRBD1 is a possible D gene (5 bases). Germline loops: CDR1 SGHVS, CDR2 FQNEAQ. V was cut by 1 base and J by 1 base, with 11 bases left in between. This CDR3 comprises 15 residues. The CDR3 region has the DNA TGTGCCAGCAGCTTAGTGGCAGGGCAATCCTACGAGCAGTACTTC. This sequence encodes CASSLVAGQSYEQYF.

The genes are TRBV20-1 and TRBJ2-1; D remains unclear. The CDR3 has 12 amino acids. Germline V CDR1 and CDR2: DFQATT, SNEGSKA (reference sequence). Trimming took off 3 bases at V and 2 bases at J, with 5 bases between the two ends. The CDR3 is CSARDPYNEQFF. DNA for the CDR3: TGCAGTGCTAGGGATCCCTACAATGAGCAGTTCTTC.

The rearrangement links TRBV3-1 to TRBJ2-1; no clear D. Deletions cut 3 bases from V and 9 bases from J, with 21 bases between. The germline V gene encodes CDR1 LGHDT and CDR2 YNNKEL (reference sequence). The CDR3 contains 16 residues. CDR3 residues: CASSQRSSPGLGEQFF. In nucleotides, the CDR3 is TGTGCCAGCAGCCAGCGGAGTTCTCCGGGTTTAGGTGAGCAGTTCTTC.

The rearrangement links TRBV20-1 to TRBJ1-1; D gene ambiguous. Germline V gene lookup returns CDR1 DFQATT and CDR2 SNEGSKA (reference sequence). Trimming left V 2 bases short and J 3 bases short, with 19 bases between. The CDR3 has 16 residues. CDR3 DNA sequence: TGCAGTGCTAGACGGGAGAGGGTTTACACTGACACTGAAGCTTTCTTT. This translates into CSARRERVYTDTEAFF.

The chain joins TRBV4-1 to TRBJ2-7, with D maybe TRBD1 (5 bases). CDR1 and CDR2 from the germline V gene are MGHRA and YSYEKL. The CDR3 sequence is 13 residues long. Between the trimmed V and J ends, which lost 0 bases and 5 bases, there was a span of 8 bases. This chain's CDR3 is CASSQDRAHEQYV. CDR3 bases: TGCGCCAGCAGCCAAGACAGGGCCCACGAGCAGTACGTC.

This clonotype was seen a handful of times. The chain joins TRBV4-2 to TRBJ2-3, with 10 positions matching TRBD2. Germline V gives CDR1 LGHNA, CDR2 YNFKEQ. CDR3 size: 16 residues. V lost 4 bases and J lost 4; bases outside the gene matches: 8. CDR3 DNA sequence: TGTGCCAGCAGCCCCCAGCGGGGGGGCGTATCAGATACGCAGTATTTT. It is translated as CASSPQRGGVSDTQYF.

The chain uses TRBV4-2 and TRBJ2-7, with 7 bases that match TRBD2. The CDR3 is made up of 15 amino acids. In germline, CDR1 is LGHNA, CDR2 YNFKEQ. Losses at the gene ends were 3 bases for V and 2 bases for J; bases not matched to a gene: 7. The CDR3 region has the DNA TGTGCCAGCAGCCAGTACCGCGGGGGAACCTACGAGCAGTACTTC. Translating it yields CASSQYRGGTYEQYF.

The chain carries TRBV4-1 and TRBJ2-3; D not resolved. The CDR3 extends over 15 amino acids. Germline V gives CDR1 MGHRA, CDR2 YSYEKL. Trimming took off 1 base at V and 1 base at J, with 9 bases between the two ends. CDR3 in amino acids: CASSQGRTGTDTQYF. The CDR3, as DNA: TGCGCCAGCAGCCAAGGTCGGACGGGCACAGATACGCAGTATTTT.